This T cell receptor (beta chain) was captured by sequencing in a study of T cells in Graves' hyperthyroidism and ophthalmopathy. In its sample, this clonotype was seen a few times. This CDR3 region has 13 residues. Germline V CDR1 and CDR2: SNHLY, FYNNEI. With 6 bases clipped from V and 4 bases from J, the junction kept 4 bases outside the gene matches. RNA transcripts yielded amplified TCR beta CDR3 regions. First-round RT-PCR of the TCR CDR3 relied on the HTBI primer set. A single record per CDR3 protein comes from TCRdb applying MiXCR to the multiplex PCR reads. The sample has roughly 500,000 distinct CDR3 sequences; 35% to 55% are singletons.

The sequencing sample was made of peripheral blood or thyroid tissue (not recorded which). This chain joins TRBV2 and TRBJ2-5, with TRBD1 matching over 8 bases. The sequence was collected from an adult woman with Graves' disease, either hyperthyroidism or ophthalmopathy (not recorded which). The CDR3 DNA sequence: TGTGCCAGCAGACCAGACAGGGGAGAGACCCAGTACTTC. Translation: CASRPDRGETQYF.